What follows are 15 T cell receptor beta chains derived from one specimen sequenced in a study of T cell changes during pregnancy in multiple sclerosis. Profiled with immunoSEQ multiplex PCR; TCRdb holds only in-frame clones, not every one. The table includes about 68,000 clones, 90% to 95% detected once. This specimen consisted of peripheral blood, obtained in the second trimester of pregnancy. Every receptor here comes from a female donor in good health, enrolled as a control in a pregnancy study.

This chain uses TRBV19 with TRBJ2-3; weak D call: TRBD2 (5 bases). This CDR3 spans 13 amino acids. Per germline, CDR1 LNHDA and CDR2 SQIVND (reference sequence). V lost 9 bases and J lost 3, with 13 bases in between. CDR3 residues: CASRGRGTDTQYF. The CDR3 region has the DNA TGTGCCAGCCGGGGAAGAGGTACAGATACGCAGTATTTT.

The chain combines TRBV9 with TRBJ2-1, with TRBD2 as a possible D gene (5 bases). CDR3 length: 16 residues. The V end lost 0 bases, the J end lost 0 bases, and 10 bases lay between the germline ends. Looked up from germline, CDR1 is SGDLS and CDR2 is YYNGEE. The CDR3 sequence: CASSVGSGASYNEQFF. As DNA, the CDR3 is TGTGCCAGCAGCGTAGGGAGCGGAGCCTCCTACAATGAGCAGTTCTTC.

This clone was seen a handful of times. CDR3 amino acids: CASSEAGGSTDTQYF. CDR3 nucleotide sequence: TGTGCCAGCAGTGAGGCGGGGGGCAGCACAGATACGCAGTATTTT. J is TRBJ2-3 and V is TRBV6-4, with TRBD2 identical over 8 bases. Germline values: CDR1 MRHNA, CDR2 SNTAGT. V gave up 3 bases and J gave up 0 bases; unmatched junction bases: 2. The CDR3 runs to 15 residues.

The chain links TRBV5-1 to TRBJ2-7; a possible D gene is TRBD1 (6 bases). Germline-derived CDR1 and CDR2 are SGHRS and YFSETQ. This CDR3 contains 13 residues. V was trimmed by 0 bases and J by 9 bases, leaving 13 bases between them. This chain's CDR3 is CASSLELQGRQYF. CDR3 in DNA: TGCGCCAGCAGCTTGGAGTTACAGGGAAGGCAGTACTTC.

This chain uses TRBV4-1 with TRBJ2-3; possibly TRBD1 for D (5 bases). CDR1 and CDR2 from the germline V gene are MGHRA and YSYEKL. The CDR3 consists of 16 residues. The V and J ends lost 0 bases and 4 bases respectively, with 14 bases between them. CDR3 nucleotides: TGCGCCAGCAGCCAAGATCCACAGGCGCGCCCAGATACGCAGTATTTT. Protein product: CASSQDPQARPDTQYF.

The J gene is TRBJ1-2, the V gene TRBV7-9; unclear D gene. This CDR3 has 15 amino acids. Germline lookup yields CDR1 SEHNR and CDR2 FQNEAQ (reference sequence). Trimming cost V 5 bases and J 3 bases, with 16 bases left between them. For the CDR3, the DNA is TGTGCCAGCAGCCGGGTGGGAGGGAGTCACTATGGCTACACCTTC. Amino acid sequence: CASSRVGGSHYGYTF.

This clone was recorded only once. The rearrangement uses TRBV11-2 and TRBJ2-3; no definite D call. With 1 base removed from V and 6 bases from J, the gap between germline ends came to 11 bases. From germline, CDR1 is SGHAT and CDR2 FQNNGV. This CDR3 has 14 residues. For the CDR3, the DNA is TGTGCCAGCAGCTTAGGGCCGGGTGGGGATACGCAGTATTTT. It translates to CASSLGPGGDTQYF.

The rearrangement joins TRBV5-1 to TRBJ2-1; 9 bases map to TRBD2. The CDR3 length is 16 residues. Per the germline V gene, CDR1 is SGHRS and CDR2 is YFSETQ. Trimming cost V 7 bases and J 2 bases; bases outside gene matches: 10. The CDR3 DNA is TGCGCCAGCCGTGGGGCGGGGGGGGGTCCCTACAATGAGCAGTTCTTC. This codes for CASRGAGGGPYNEQFF.

The chain couples TRBV15 to TRBJ1-2; D remains unclear. The CDR3 runs 15 residues. V lost 0 bases to trimming and J lost 6 bases, with 14 bases between them. Germline CDR1 is LNHNV and CDR2 is YYDKDF (reference sequence). The CDR3 loop reads CATSRDRAGGDGYTF. CDR3 bases: TGTGCCACCAGCAGAGATAGGGCAGGAGGAGATGGCTACACCTTC.

The gene calls are TRBV11-1 and TRBJ1-2; D not certain. CDR1 is SGHAT and CDR2 is FQDESV in the germline V gene (reference sequence). The CDR3 runs 14 residues. V dropped 3 bases and J dropped 8 bases, with 16 bases sitting between them. The CDR3 loop is CASSFDAGLIGYTF. CDR3 nucleotide sequence: TGTGCCAGCAGCTTCGACGCAGGCCTAATCGGCTACACCTTC.

The V call is TRBV15, the J call TRBJ2-1; 7 nucleotides match TRBD1. The germline V gene has CDR1 LNHNV and CDR2 YYDKDF (reference sequence). Trimming at V came to 3 bases and at J to 7 bases, leaving 9 bases not matched to a gene. The CDR3 spans 15 residues. CDR3 region: CATSRGDRESNEQFF. DNA of the CDR3: TGTGCCACCAGCAGGGGAGACAGGGAATCGAATGAGCAGTTCTTC. Complete variable domain (other parts from reference TRBV15 and TRBJ2-1): DAMVIQNPRYQVTQFGKPVTLSCSQTLNHNVMYWYQQKSSQAPKLLFHYYDKDFNNEADTPDNFQSRRPNTSFCFLDIRSPGLGDTAMYLCATSRGDRESNEQFFGPGTRLTVL.

The genes are TRBV28 and TRBJ2-1, with 12 bases lining up with TRBD2. V was pared by 4 bases and J by 2 bases, with 3 bases of the junction left unmatched. The CDR3 spans 16 residues. CDR1 MDHEN and CDR2 SYDVKM come from the germline V gene. The CDR3 DNA follows: TGTGCCAGCAGTTCCTGGACTAGCGGGACCTACAATGAGCAGTTCTTC. This codes for CASSSWTSGTYNEQFF.

J is TRBJ2-7 and V is TRBV4-2; 9 bases line up with TRBD1. The trim removed 3 bases at V and 4 bases at J, leaving 7 bases unmatched. Germline values: CDR1 LGHNA, CDR2 YNFKEQ. CDR3 length: 15 residues. CDR3 DNA sequence: TGTGCCAGCAGCCAGTTCGGGACAGGGCTTTACGAGCAGTACTTC. This sequence encodes CASSQFGTGLYEQYF.

The rearrangement links TRBV6-5 to TRBJ1-2, with TRBD1 as a possible D gene (5 bases). With 4 bases removed from V and 5 bases from J, the gap between germline ends came to 17 bases. From germline, CDR1 is MNHEY and CDR2 SVGAGI. The CDR3 covers 15 residues. This CDR3 reads CASSSILDRVYGYTF. Written as DNA, the CDR3 is TGTGCCAGCAGTTCCATACTTGACAGAGTATATGGCTACACCTTC.

V usage is TRBV5-6 and J usage is TRBJ2-1, with TRBD2 matching 9 bases. This CDR3 is 17 amino acids long. V trimming: 0 bases; J trimming: 2 bases; junction bases outside the gene matches: 6. Germline loops: CDR1 SGHDT, CDR2 YYEEEE. Here the CDR3 DNA reads TGTGCCAGCAGCTTGGTAGGTCTAGCGGGACCCTACAATGAGCAGTTCTTC. Translated, it gives CASSLVGLAGPYNEQFF.